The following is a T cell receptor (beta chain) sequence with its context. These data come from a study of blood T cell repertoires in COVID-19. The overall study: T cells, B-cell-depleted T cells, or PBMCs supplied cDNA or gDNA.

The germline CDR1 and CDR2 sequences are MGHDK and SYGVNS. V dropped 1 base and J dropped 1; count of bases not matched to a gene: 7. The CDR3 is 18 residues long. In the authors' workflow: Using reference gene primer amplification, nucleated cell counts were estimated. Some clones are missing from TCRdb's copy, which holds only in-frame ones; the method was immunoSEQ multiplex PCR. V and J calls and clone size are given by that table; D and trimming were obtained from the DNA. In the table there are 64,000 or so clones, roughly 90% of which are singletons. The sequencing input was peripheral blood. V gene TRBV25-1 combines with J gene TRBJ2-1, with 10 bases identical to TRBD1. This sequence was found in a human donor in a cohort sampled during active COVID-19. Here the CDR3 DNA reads TGTGCCAGCAGTGAATCGGCGGACAGGGGGTGGTCCTACAATGAGCAGTTCTTC. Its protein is CASSESADRGWSYNEQFF.